Listed here are 6 T cell receptor beta chains from one sample, sequenced in a study of cytomegalovirus exposure and HLA in healthy donors. Primers included in the PCR were 60 Vbeta and 13 Jbeta primers. The repertoire was sequenced with immunoSEQ multiplex PCR; TCRdb's copy has only in-frame clones and lacks some. The sample has fewer than 130,000 clones; more than 60% are singletons. Specimen: PBMCs. These receptors were taken from a man between 25 and 39 years old in good health and CMV-seropositive.

V usage is TRBV4-1 and J usage is TRBJ2-3, with D unresolved. V gave up 4 bases and J gave up 0 bases, with 20 bases separating them. CDR1 and CDR2 (germline): MGHRA, YSYEKL. CDR3 length: 18 residues. The CDR3 bases are TGCGCCAGCAGCCCGTTATCGAGGCGAACCGTTAGCACAGATACGCAGTATTTT. It specifies CASSPLSRRTVSTDTQYF.

This sequence joins TRBV5-1 and TRBJ2-7; 7 bases are a match to TRBD2. The CDR3 loop spans 14 amino acids. Germline CDR1 reads SGHRS; CDR2 reads YFSETQ. Trimming took 7 bases from V and 2 from J; bases not matched to a gene: 9. CDR3 sequence reads: CASGWEGFPYEQYF. The CDR3 DNA is TGCGCCAGCGGGTGGGAGGGGTTCCCCTACGAGCAGTACTTC.

The chain recombines TRBV9 with TRBJ2-3, with 11 bases fitting TRBD2. This CDR3 has 17 amino acids. Germline CDR1 is SGDLS and CDR2 is YYNGEE. Trimming removed 0 bases from V and 2 bases from J; junction bases left unmatched: 5. The CDR3 loop is CASSVGLAGQTTDTQYF. The CDR3 region has the DNA TGTGCCAGCAGCGTAGGACTAGCGGGGCAAACCACAGATACGCAGTATTTT.

The V gene is TRBV18, the J gene TRBJ2-5, with 7 bases that match TRBD2. V dropped 5 bases and J dropped 1; count of bases not matched to a gene: 4. Germline lookup yields CDR1 KGHSH and CDR2 LQKENI. CDR3 length: 14 residues. CDR3 residues: CASSKGGPQETQYF. DNA of the CDR3: TGTGCCAGCTCAAAGGGAGGGCCCCAAGAGACCCAGTACTTC.

The chain employs TRBV2 and TRBJ2-3, with unresolved D. The length of the CDR3 is 13 residues. V shed 2 bases and J shed 0 bases, with 3 bases lying between them. The germline CDR1 and CDR2 sequences are SNHLY and FYNNEI. The CDR3 coding sequence is TGTGCCAGCAGTGAACTTAGCACAGATACGCAGTATTTT. This translates into CASSELSTDTQYF.

V usage is TRBV30 and J usage is TRBJ2-5; the match to TRBD2 covers 9 bases. The CDR3 length is 15 residues. The trim removed 3 bases at V and 5 bases at J, leaving 10 bases unmatched. Germline CDR1 is GTSNPN and CDR2 is SVGIG (reference sequence). The CDR3 here is CAWSAGLAGLETQYF. For the CDR3, the DNA is TGTGCCTGGAGCGCGGGGCTAGCGGGGTTGGAGACCCAGTACTTC.